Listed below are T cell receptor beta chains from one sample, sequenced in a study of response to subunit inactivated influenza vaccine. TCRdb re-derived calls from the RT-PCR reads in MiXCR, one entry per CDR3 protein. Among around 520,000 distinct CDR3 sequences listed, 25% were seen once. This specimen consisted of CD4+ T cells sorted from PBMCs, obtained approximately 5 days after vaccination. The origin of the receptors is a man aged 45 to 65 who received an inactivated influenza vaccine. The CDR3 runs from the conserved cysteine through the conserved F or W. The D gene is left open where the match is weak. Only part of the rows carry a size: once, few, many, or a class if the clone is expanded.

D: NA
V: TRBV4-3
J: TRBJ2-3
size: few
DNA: TGCGCCAGCAGCCAAAGGGTGGGGGCGACGGCTAGCACAGATACGCAGTATTTT
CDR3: CASSQRVGATASTDTQYF

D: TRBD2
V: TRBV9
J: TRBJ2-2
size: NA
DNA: TGTGCCAGCAGCACCCGGACTAGCGGGAGGGTAGGAGGGGAGCTGTTTTTT
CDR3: CASSTRTSGRVGGELFF

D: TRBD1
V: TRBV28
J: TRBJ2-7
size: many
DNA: TGTGCCAGCACTAAGGGGGACAGGGGGCTCAACTACGAGCAGTACTTC
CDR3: CASTKGDRGLNYEQYF

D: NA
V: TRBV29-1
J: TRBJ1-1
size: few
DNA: TGCAGCGCGACTTCCCGACAGAAGAACACTGAAGCTTTCTTT
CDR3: CSATSRQKNTEAFF

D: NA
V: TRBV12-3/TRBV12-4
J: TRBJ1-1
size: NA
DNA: TGTGCCAGCAGTTTGGGGGGAGGGGCACAAGCTTTCTTT
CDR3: CASSLGGGAQAFF

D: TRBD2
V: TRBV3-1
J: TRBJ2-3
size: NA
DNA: TGTGCCAGCAGCCATCAGGGGACTAGCGGGGCAACTTACACAGATACGCAGTATTTT
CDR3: CASSHQGTSGATYTDTQYF

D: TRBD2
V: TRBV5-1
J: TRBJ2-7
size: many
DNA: TGCGCCAGCAGCCCGGCAGGCGGGAGTCACTACGAGCAGTACTTC
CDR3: CASSPAGGSHYEQYF

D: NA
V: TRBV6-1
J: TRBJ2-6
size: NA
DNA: TGTGCCAGCAGTGATACTGGGGCCAACGTCCTGACTTTC
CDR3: CASSDTGANVLTF

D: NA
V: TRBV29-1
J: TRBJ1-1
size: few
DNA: TGCAGCGGTGGACAGATGAACACTGAAGCTTTCTTT
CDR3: CSGGQMNTEAFF

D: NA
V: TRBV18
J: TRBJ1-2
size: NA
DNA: TGTGCCAGCTCACCACCGGGACACGACCTCTATGGCTACACCTTC
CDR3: CASSPPGHDLYGYTF

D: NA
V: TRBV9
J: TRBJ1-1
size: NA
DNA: TGTGCCAGCAGCGTAGCGGTCTTTTCTGAAGCTTTCTTT
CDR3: CASSVAVFSEAFF

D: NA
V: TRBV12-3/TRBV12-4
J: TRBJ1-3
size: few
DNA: TGTGCCAGCAGTTTACCGTCGGGGACTGGAAACACCATATATTTT
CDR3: CASSLPSGTGNTIYF

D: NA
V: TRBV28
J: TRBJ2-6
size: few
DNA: TGTGCCAGCAGTGAAACCGGGGTCCCCTCTGGGGCCAACGTCCTGACTTTC
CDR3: CASSETGVPSGANVLTF

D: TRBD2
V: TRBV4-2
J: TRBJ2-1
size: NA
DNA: TGTGCCAGCAGCCTGACTAGCGGGGCCCTCAATGAGCAGTTCTTC
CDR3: CASSLTSGALNEQFF

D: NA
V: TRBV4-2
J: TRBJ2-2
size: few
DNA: TGTGCCAGCAGCCAAGAGGTGTGGACGAGGAACACCGGGGAGCTGTTTTTT
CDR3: CASSQEVWTRNTGELFF

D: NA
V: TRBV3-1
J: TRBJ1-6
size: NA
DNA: TGTGCCAGCAGCCCCCTTCCGGGGGCGAATTCACCCCTCCACTTT
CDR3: CASSPLPGANSPLHF

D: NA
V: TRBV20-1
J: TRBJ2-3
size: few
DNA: TGCAGTGCCAACGACGTTGCTAGCACAGATACGCAGTATTTT
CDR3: CSANDVASTDTQYF

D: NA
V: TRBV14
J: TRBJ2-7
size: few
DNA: TGTGCCAGCAGCCCGGGGGCTTACCAGCAGTACTTC
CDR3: CASSPGAYQQYF

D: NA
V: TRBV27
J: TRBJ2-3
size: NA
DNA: TGTGCCAGCAGTCCGCAGGGGCGTAGCACAGATACGCAGTATTTT
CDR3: CASSPQGRSTDTQYF

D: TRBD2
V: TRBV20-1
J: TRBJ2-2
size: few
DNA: TGCAGTGCTAGGAGCGCAACTAGCGGCTGGAACACCGGGGAGCTGTTTTTT
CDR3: CSARSATSGWNTGELFF

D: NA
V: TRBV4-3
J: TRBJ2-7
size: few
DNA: TGCGCCAGCAGCCATCAGCAGCGGAGAACAGATTACGAGCAGTACTTC
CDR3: CASSHQQRRTDYEQYF

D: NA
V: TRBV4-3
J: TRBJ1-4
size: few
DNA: TGCGCCAGCAGCCAAGATCTAAGTCCTAATGAAAAACTGTTTTTT
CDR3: CASSQDLSPNEKLFF

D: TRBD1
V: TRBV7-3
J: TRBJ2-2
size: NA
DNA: TGTGCCAGCAGCTCGGACAGGGCGGGAACCGGGGAGCTGTTTTTT
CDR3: CASSSDRAGTGELFF

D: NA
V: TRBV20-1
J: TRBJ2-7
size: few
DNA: TGCAGTGCACCCCGGGACATCAAATCCGAGCAGTACTTC
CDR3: CSAPRDIKSEQYF

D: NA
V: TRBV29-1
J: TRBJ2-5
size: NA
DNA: TGCAGCGTGGCAAAGCAGAGGGCAGAGACCCAGTACTTC
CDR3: CSVAKQRAETQYF

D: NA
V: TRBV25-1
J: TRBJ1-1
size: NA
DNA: TGTGCCAGCAGTGAATCCGGGGGGGCGAGGACTGAAGCTTTCTTT
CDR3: CASSESGGARTEAFF

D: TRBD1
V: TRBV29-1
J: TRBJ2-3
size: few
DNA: TGCAGCGCCGGGACAGTAGGCACAGATACGCAGTATTTT
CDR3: CSAGTVGTDTQYF

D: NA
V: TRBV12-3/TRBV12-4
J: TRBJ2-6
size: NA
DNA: TGTGCCAGCAGTCCTGGCGGGGCCAACGTCCTGACTTTC
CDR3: CASSPGGANVLTF

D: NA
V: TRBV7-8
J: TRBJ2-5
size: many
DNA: TGTGCCAGCAGCCAATACCGGGACACGACACAAGAGACCCAGTACTTC
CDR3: CASSQYRDTTQETQYF

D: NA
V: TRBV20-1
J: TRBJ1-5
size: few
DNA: TGCAGTGCTGGCCAGGGAGTGGGGGGTCAGCCCCAGCATTTT
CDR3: CSAGQGVGGQPQHF

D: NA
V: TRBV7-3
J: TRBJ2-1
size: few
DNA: TGTGCCAGCAGCCCCTTTATGGAGCTCTCCTACAATGAGCAGTTCTTC
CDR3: CASSPFMELSYNEQFF

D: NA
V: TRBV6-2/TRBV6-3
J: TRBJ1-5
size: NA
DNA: TGTGCCAGCAGTGACCTTCCCAAGCATCAGCCCCAGCATTTT
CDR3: CASSDLPKHQPQHF

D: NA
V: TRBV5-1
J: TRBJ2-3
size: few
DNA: TGCGCCAGCAGCAAACAGTGGCCAGATACGCAGTATTTT
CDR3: CASSKQWPDTQYF

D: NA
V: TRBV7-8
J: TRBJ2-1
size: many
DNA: TGTGCCAGCAGCGCGAAACAGGGCTATGAGCAGTTCTTC
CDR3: CASSAKQGYEQFF

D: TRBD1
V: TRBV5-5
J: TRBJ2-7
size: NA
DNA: TGTGCCAGCAGCCCCGGGACAGGATTATCTGAGCAGTACTTC
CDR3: CASSPGTGLSEQYF

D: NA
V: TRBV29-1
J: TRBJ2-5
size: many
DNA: TGCAGCGTTGAACTCGGGGGAGAGACCCAGTACTTC
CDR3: CSVELGGETQYF